A selection of T cell receptor beta chains follows, all from one sample in a study of naive and memory T cell subsets. Using its own MiXCR run on the 5' RACE reads, TCRdb lists one record per CDR3 protein. The sample lists 50,000 to 65,000 distinct CDR3 sequences; 6.5% to 8.5% were seen once. The receptor set was obtained from a female donor in good health. CDR3s include the opening cysteine and the closing phenylalanine or tryptophan. Fields, in order: V gene, J gene, clone size, D gene, CDR3 DNA, CDR3 protein. A D gene is named only where the DNA matches it firmly. Clone size is shown for a subset of rows, as once, few, many or a class of expanded clone.

TRBV28	TRBJ2-7	few	TRBD1	TGTGCCAGCAGTGCCCTCGACAGGGAAATCTACGAGCAGTACTTC	CASSALDREIYEQYF
TRBV6-2/TRBV6-3	TRBJ2-5	many	NA	TGTGCCAGCAGTTACTTGACAGGAGCAGGAAAGACCCAGTACTTC	CASSYLTGAGKTQYF
TRBV27	TRBJ2-7	many	TRBD1	TGTGCCAGCAGTTACGACAGGGTAGGGAAGCAGTACTTC	CASSYDRVGKQYF
TRBV2	TRBJ1-5	NA	NA	TGTGCCAGCAGGAATCGGGCAGGCAATCAGCCCCAGCATTTT	CASRNRAGNQPQHF
TRBV5-1	TRBJ1-1	many	NA	TGCGCCAGCGCCCTAATGACAGTCCACGACAGAGCTTTCTTT	CASALMTVHDRAFF
TRBV2	TRBJ1-1	NA	NA	TGTGCCAGCAGTACCCGACAGAGTATGAACACTGAAGCTTTCTTT	CASSTRQSMNTEAFF
TRBV4-3	TRBJ2-7	NA	NA	TGCGCCAGCAGCCAAGTCACAGGGTTGGGGGAGCAGTACTTC	CASSQVTGLGEQYF
TRBV5-1	TRBJ2-7	many	NA	TGCGCCAGCAGCCCCCCCGGGGACGAGCAGTACTTC	CASSPPGDEQYF
TRBV4-3	TRBJ1-1	many	NA	TGCGCCAGCAGCCAAGCCCACTCCGGGCAGGGCACTGAAGCTTTCTTT	CASSQAHSGQGTEAFF
TRBV3-1	TRBJ1-1	few	NA	TGTGCCAGCAGCCAAGTACAGGGGAACACTGAAGCTTTCTTT	CASSQVQGNTEAFF
TRBV7-2	TRBJ2-1	NA	TRBD1	TGTGCCAGCAGACCCGGGACAGGGGTTATCAATGAGCAGTTCTTC	CASRPGTGVINEQFF
TRBV7-2	TRBJ2-5	many	NA	TGTGCCAGCAGCCGAATTGGAGAGACCCAGTACTTC	CASSRIGETQYF
TRBV20-1	TRBJ1-2	NA	NA	TGCAGTGCCCCCCGTGGCCCAGGTGGCTACACCTTC	CSAPRGPGGYTF
TRBV28	TRBJ1-3	many	NA	TGTGCCAGCAGTCAATTATATAAGGGGCGGAACACCATATATTTT	CASSQLYKGRNTIYF
TRBV20-1	TRBJ1-1	many	NA	TGCAGTGCTGTGGACCGCATGAACACTGAAGCTTTCTTT	CSAVDRMNTEAFF
TRBV6-5	TRBJ2-1	few	NA	TGTGCCAGCAGTTACGCCGGACTAAAGTACAATGAGCAGTTCTTC	CASSYAGLKYNEQFF
TRBV10-3	TRBJ2-1	few	TRBD1	TGTGCCATCAAGGCGGGACAGGGGAACAATGAGCAGTTCTTC	CAIKAGQGNNEQFF
TRBV7-2	TRBJ1-4	many	NA	TGTGCCAGCAGCTTAATGGGACACTCAAATGAAAAACTGTTTTTT	CASSLMGHSNEKLFF
TRBV3-1	TRBJ1-1	many	TRBD1	TGTGCCAGCAGCCAGGGAACCGACAGGGGGGTGAACACTGAAGCTTTCTTT	CASSQGTDRGVNTEAFF
TRBV5-1	TRBJ1-2	NA	TRBD1	TGCGCCAGCAGCTTGTTAGGACAGGGGTTCGATGGCGACACCTTC	CASSLLGQGFDGDTF
TRBV19	TRBJ2-6	NA	TRBD1	TGTGCCAGTAGTACCGGACAGGCCGTCTCTGGGGCCAACGTCCTGACTTTC	CASSTGQAVSGANVLTF
TRBV6-5	TRBJ1-2	many	NA	TGTGCCAGCAGTCCAGGAGTTGTGAATGGCTACACCTTC	CASSPGVVNGYTF
TRBV5-6	TRBJ1-1	few	TRBD1	TGTGCCAGCAGCCTCCGGGACAGGGGTAGCCTGAACACTGAAGCTTTCTTT	CASSLRDRGSLNTEAFF
TRBV7-2	TRBJ2-1	NA	TRBD2	TGTGCCAGCAGGGTCGGGGGGGCCTCCTACAATGAGCAGTTCTTC	CASRVGGASYNEQFF
TRBV20-1	TRBJ1-1	many	TRBD1	TGCAGTGCTGCCAAGAACAGGGGTACGGGCACTGAAGCTTTCTTT	CSAAKNRGTGTEAFF
TRBV18	TRBJ2-1	few	TRBD2	TGTGCCAGCTCGCTACTAGCGATTGAGCAGTTCTTC	CASSLLAIEQFF